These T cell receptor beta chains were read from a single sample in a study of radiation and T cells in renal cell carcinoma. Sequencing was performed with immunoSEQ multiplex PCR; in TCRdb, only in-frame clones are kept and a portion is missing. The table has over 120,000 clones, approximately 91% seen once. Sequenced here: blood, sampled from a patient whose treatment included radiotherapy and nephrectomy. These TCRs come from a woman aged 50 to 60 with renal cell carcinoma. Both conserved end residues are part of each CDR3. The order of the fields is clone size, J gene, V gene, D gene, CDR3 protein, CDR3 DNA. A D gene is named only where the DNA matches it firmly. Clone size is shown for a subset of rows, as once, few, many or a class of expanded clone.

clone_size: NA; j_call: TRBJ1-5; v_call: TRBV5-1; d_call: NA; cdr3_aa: CASSSDGGNQPQHF; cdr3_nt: TGCGCCAGCAGCTCCGACGGGGGGAACCAGCCCCAGCATTTT
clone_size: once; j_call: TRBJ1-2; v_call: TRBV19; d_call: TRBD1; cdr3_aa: CASSIGGQGAIGYGYTF; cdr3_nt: TGTGCCAGTAGTATAGGGGGACAGGGGGCGATTGGCTATGGCTACACCTTC
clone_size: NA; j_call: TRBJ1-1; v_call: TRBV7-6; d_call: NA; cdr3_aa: CASSPYREINTEAFF; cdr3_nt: TGTGCCAGCAGCCCCTACAGGGAGATCAACACTGAAGCTTTCTTT
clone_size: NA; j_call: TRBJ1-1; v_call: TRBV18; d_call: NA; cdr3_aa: CASSPVGQPAEAFF; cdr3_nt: TGTGCCAGCTCACCGGTAGGACAGCCCGCGGAAGCTTTCTTT
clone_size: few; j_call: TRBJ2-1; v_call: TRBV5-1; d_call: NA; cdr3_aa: CASSLSFLWNEQFF; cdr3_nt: TGCGCCAGCAGCTTGTCTTTTCTGTGGAATGAGCAGTTCTTC
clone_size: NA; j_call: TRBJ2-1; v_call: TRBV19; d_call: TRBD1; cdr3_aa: CASSISFGQGGGEQFF; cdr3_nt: TGTGCCAGTAGTATTTCGTTTGGACAGGGTGGGGGTGAGCAGTTCTTC
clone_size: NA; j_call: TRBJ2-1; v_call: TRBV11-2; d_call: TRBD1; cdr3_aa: CASSLGGQGGEQFF; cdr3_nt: TGTGCCAGCAGCTTAGGGGGACAGGGTGGTGAGCAGTTCTTC
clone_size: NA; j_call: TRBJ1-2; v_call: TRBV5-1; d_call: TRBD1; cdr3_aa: CASTPWDRGVGGYGYTF; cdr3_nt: TGCGCCAGCACCCCCTGGGACAGGGGAGTTGGAGGCTATGGCTACACCTTC
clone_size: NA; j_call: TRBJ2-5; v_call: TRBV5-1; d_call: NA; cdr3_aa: CASSLQSSVGTQYF; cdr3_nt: TGCGCCAGCAGCTTGCAAAGCAGTGTTGGGACCCAGTACTTC
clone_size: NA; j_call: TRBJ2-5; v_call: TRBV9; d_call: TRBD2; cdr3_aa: CASSVDYGLAGETQYF; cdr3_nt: TGTGCCAGCAGCGTAGACTATGGACTAGCGGGAGAGACCCAGTACTTC
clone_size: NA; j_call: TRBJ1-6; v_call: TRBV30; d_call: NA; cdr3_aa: CAWMGSNNSPLHF; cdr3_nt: TGTGCCTGGATGGGATCTAATAATTCACCCCTCCACTTT
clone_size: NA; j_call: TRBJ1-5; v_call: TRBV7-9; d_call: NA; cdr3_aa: CASSLGGVQPQHF; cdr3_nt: TGTGCCAGCAGCTTAGGGGGTGTCCAGCCCCAGCATTTT
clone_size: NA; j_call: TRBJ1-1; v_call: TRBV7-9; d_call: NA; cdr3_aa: CASSLTQNTEAFF; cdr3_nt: TGTGCCAGCAGCTTAACCCAGAACACTGAAGCTTTCTTT
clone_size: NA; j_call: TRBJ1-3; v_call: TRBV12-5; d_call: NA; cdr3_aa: CASGLLPPPASGNTIYF; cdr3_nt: TGTGCTAGTGGTTTGTTACCTCCCCCGGCCTCTGGAAACACCATATATTTT
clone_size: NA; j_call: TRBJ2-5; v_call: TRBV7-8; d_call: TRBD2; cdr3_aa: CASSLASASGVETQYF; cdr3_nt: TGTGCCAGCAGCTTAGCGTCGGCTAGCGGGGTAGAGACCCAGTACTTC
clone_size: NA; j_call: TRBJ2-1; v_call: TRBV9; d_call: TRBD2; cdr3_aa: CASSVEGTSGGSSYNEQFF; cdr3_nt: TGTGCCAGCAGCGTAGAGGGGACTAGCGGGGGCAGCTCCTACAATGAGCAGTTCTTC
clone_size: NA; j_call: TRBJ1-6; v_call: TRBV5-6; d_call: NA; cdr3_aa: CASSRTRGNSPLHF; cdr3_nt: TGTGCCAGCAGCCGGACCAGAGGTAATTCACCCCTCCACTTT
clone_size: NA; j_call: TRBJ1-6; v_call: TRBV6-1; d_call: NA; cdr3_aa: CASSEVASSPLHF; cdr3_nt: TGTGCCAGCAGTGAAGTGGCAAGCTCACCCCTCCACTTT
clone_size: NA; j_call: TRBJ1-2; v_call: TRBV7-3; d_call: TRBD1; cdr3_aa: CASSQGQGSHYGYTF; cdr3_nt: TGTGCCAGCAGCCAGGGACAGGGGTCCCACTATGGCTACACCTTC
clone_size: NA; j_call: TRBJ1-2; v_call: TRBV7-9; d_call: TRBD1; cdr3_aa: CASSSTSGQGLRDGYTF; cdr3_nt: TGTGCCAGCAGCTCCACCTCCGGACAGGGGCTTCGGGATGGCTACACCTTC
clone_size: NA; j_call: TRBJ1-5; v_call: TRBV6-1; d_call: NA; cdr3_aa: CASSGRGGNQPQHF; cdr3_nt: TGTGCCAGCAGCGGGAGGGGGGGCAATCAGCCCCAGCATTTT
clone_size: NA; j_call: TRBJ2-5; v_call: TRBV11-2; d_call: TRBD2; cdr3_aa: CASSLALGLGGETQYF; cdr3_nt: TGTGCCAGCAGCTTAGCCCTGGGACTAGGCGGGGAGACCCAGTACTTC
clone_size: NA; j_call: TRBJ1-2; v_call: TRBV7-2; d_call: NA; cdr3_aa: CASSLSSGGANYGYTF; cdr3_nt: TGTGCCAGCAGCCTATCATCGGGGGGAGCTAACTATGGCTACACCTTC
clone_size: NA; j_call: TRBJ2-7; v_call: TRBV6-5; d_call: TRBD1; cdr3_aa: CASSDRVGTYEQYF; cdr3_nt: TGTGCCAGCAGCGACAGGGTGGGTACCTACGAGCAGTACTTC
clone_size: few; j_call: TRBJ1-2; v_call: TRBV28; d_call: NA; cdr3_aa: CASGINYGYTF; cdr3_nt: TGTGCCAGCGGGATAAACTATGGCTACACCTTC
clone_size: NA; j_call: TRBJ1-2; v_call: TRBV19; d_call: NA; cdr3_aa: CASRLDTNYGYTF; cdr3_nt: TGTGCCAGTAGGTTGGACACTAACTATGGCTACACCTTC
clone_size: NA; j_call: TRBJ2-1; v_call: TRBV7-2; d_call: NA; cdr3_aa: CASSSQGGLGNEQFF; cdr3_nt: TGTGCCAGCAGCTCCCAGGGAGGCCTTGGGAATGAGCAGTTCTTC
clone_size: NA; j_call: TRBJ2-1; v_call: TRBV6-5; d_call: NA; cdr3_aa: CASSTGRPNEQFF; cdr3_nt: TGTGCCAGCAGTACAGGGAGACCCAATGAGCAGTTCTTC